These T cell receptor beta chains were read from a single sample in a study of cytomegalovirus exposure and HLA in healthy donors. The protocol was immunoSEQ multiplex PCR, while the TCRdb copy is restricted to in-frame clones and leaves out a portion. Among roughly 100,000 clones, around a tenth were seen once, and the ten largest hold about 5%. The sequenced material came from PBMCs. The receptors derive from a man aged 35-49 years in good health and CMV-seropositive. CDR3s include the opening cysteine and the closing phenylalanine or tryptophan. D genes are given only for firm matches. Clone size is not always given. Where it is, it says once, few, many or a class for expanded clones.

>TRBJ2-7|few|15|TRBV9|NA
CASSPRSADWAPQYF
TGTGCCAGCAGCCCTCGATCCGCGGACTGGGCACCGCAGTACTTC
>TRBJ2-1|few|19|TRBV5-6|NA
CASSLGLIAARDPYNEQFF
TGTGCCAGCAGCTTGGGGCTCATAGCGGCCAGAGACCCCTACAATGAGCAGTTCTTC
>TRBJ2-5|few|17|TRBV7-3|TRBD1
CASSLGPRQGRKETQYF
TGTGCCAGCAGCTTAGGCCCTCGACAGGGTAGGAAAGAGACCCAGTACTTC
>TRBJ2-2|few|15|TRBV18|TRBD1
CASSQGQDVAGELFF
TGTGCCAGCTCACAGGGACAGGATGTAGCCGGGGAGCTGTTTTTT
>TRBJ2-5|few|14|TRBV11-2|TRBD2
CASSRLAGIETQYF
TGTGCCAGCAGCAGACTAGCGGGAATTGAGACCCAGTACTTC
>TRBJ1-2|NA|13|TRBV7-9|NA
CASSTGRAYGYTF
TGTGCCAGCAGCACCGGGAGGGCCTATGGCTACACCTTC
>TRBJ1-4|few|15|TRBV7-9|TRBD1
CASSLGGQLNEKLFF
TGTGCCAGCAGCTTAGGGGGACAGCTGAATGAAAAACTGTTTTTT
>TRBJ1-2|NA|14|TRBV5-6|NA
CASRYRDTQFGYTF
TGTGCCAGCAGGTATCGGGACACCCAATTTGGCTACACCTTC
>TRBJ2-2|few|16|TRBV9|NA
CASSVAGVRNTGELFF
TGTGCCAGCAGCGTAGCGGGGGTAAGGAACACCGGGGAGCTGTTTTTT
>TRBJ2-2|few|15|TRBV29-1|TRBD2
CSVSRGSSGTGELFF
TGCAGCGTTTCACGCGGGAGTTCGGGGACCGGGGAGCTGTTTTTT
>TRBJ1-2|NA|15|TRBV27|NA
CASSLSTGRGYGYTF
TGTGCCAGCAGTTTATCGACAGGCCGTGGATATGGCTACACCTTC
>TRBJ2-2|NA|16|TRBV7-8|TRBD2
CASSITSGGNTGELFF
TGTGCCAGCAGCATCACTAGCGGGGGGAACACCGGGGAGCTGTTTTTT
>TRBJ2-3|NA|13|TRBV27|NA
CATTLRGTDTQYF
TGTGCCACGACTTTGAGGGGCACAGATACGCAGTATTTT
>TRBJ2-7|NA|12|TRBV6-6|NA
CASSSEQYEQYF
TGTGCCAGCAGTTCCGAACAGTACGAGCAGTACTTC
>TRBJ2-1|few|11|TRBV7-3|NA
CASSTGNEQFF
TGTGCCAGCAGCACAGGGAATGAGCAGTTCTTC
>TRBJ2-1|few|13|TRBV2|NA
CASSAQTQGEQFF
TGTGCCAGCAGCGCCCAAACCCAGGGTGAGCAGTTCTTC
>TRBJ1-1|few|14|TRBV5-4|NA
CASRRGQPNTEAFF
TGTGCCAGCAGACGTGGACAGCCAAACACTGAAGCTTTCTTT
>TRBJ2-7|NA|12|TRBV7-9|NA
CASSLGSYEQYF
TGTGCCAGCAGCTTAGGCAGTTACGAGCAGTACTTC
>TRBJ2-2|NA|13|TRBV4-2|NA
CASRSGNTGELFF
TGTGCCAGCCGAAGCGGGAACACCGGGGAGCTGTTTTTT
>TRBJ2-7|NA|16|TRBV25-1|NA
CASSEYAVKSSYEQYF
TGTGCCAGCAGTGAATATGCGGTGAAGAGCTCCTACGAGCAGTACTTC
>TRBJ2-1|medium-sized|15|TRBV4-2|TRBD1
CASSQTVAGGNEQFF
TGTGCCAGCAGCCAAACGGTCGCAGGGGGCAATGAGCAGTTCTTC
>TRBJ2-1|few|17|TRBV7-9|TRBD2
CASSLVEGLARPNEQFF
TGTGCCAGCAGCTTAGTGGAGGGACTAGCGAGACCCAATGAGCAGTTCTTC
>TRBJ2-1|NA|15|TRBV7-8|TRBD2
CASSQGLDSYNEQFF
TGTGCCAGCAGCCAGGGACTAGACTCCTACAATGAGCAGTTCTTC
>TRBJ2-7|NA|13|TRBV4-1|NA
CASSREREREQYF
TGCGCCAGCAGCCGAGAGAGGGAGCGCGAGCAGTACTTC
>TRBJ2-3|NA|18|TRBV27|TRBD2
CASSFRLAGPWIMNTQYF
TGTGCCAGCAGTTTCCGACTAGCGGGGCCTTGGATAATGAATACGCAGTATTTT
>TRBJ2-5|few|15|TRBV7-2|TRBD1
CASSLNPGGGETQYF
TGTGCCAGCAGCTTAAACCCAGGGGGCGGGGAGACCCAGTACTTC
>TRBJ2-7|few|15|TRBV7-7|TRBD2
CASSPGLAGVDEQYF
TGTGCTAGCAGCCCCGGACTAGCGGGAGTCGATGAGCAGTACTTC
>TRBJ2-1|few|17|TRBV9|TRBD2
CASSARGVAGLNNEQFF
TGTGCCAGCAGCGCGCGAGGAGTAGCGGGACTTAACAATGAGCAGTTCTTC
>TRBJ1-5|NA|15|TRBV2|TRBD1
CASRDRAFSNQPQHF
TGTGCCAGCAGAGACAGGGCTTTCAGCAATCAGCCCCAGCATTTT
>TRBJ2-3|few|15|TRBV10-3|TRBD2
CAIRASGPSTDTQYF
TGTGCCATCAGAGCTAGCGGGCCTAGCACAGATACGCAGTATTTT